This T cell receptor (beta chain) was retrieved from a study of T cell repertoires in cytomegalovirus infection (dated by TCRdb to the late 2010s). Regarding the research as a whole: Recently identified HLA-C-restricted CMV epitopes, whose presentation resists viral immunomodulation, were targeted by peptide stimulations together with well-studied HLA-B-restricted epitopes. Because public TCR beta signatures pointed to carriage of CMV infection together with the matching HLA type, the HLA type of each donor mattered for the analysis. Study-wide findings and limitations: The ex vivo response was dominated by HLA-C-restricted CMV-specific TCR beta clonotypes, and the single most frequent clonotype in two of eight donors was supplied by these HLA-C-restricted clonotypes. Cumulative frequency of public TCR beta family members discriminated carriers of CMV infection plus the relevant HLA type in this cohort and an independent roughly 320-donor cohort.

Sequencing took place on an Illumina HiSeq 1500. TCRdb trimmed the raw reads at Q25, called clones with MiXCR and kept productive beta chains. Rows with one shared CDR3 protein collapse into an entry with the most common genes and DNA. The sample table contains some 700,000 distinct CDR3 sequences; only one count was recorded for around 31% of them. The top ten clonotypes cover about 20% of the sample. CDR1 and CDR2 were assigned from the germline V gene as MNHNS and SASEGT. There are 14 amino acids in the CDR3, from cysteine to phenylalanine inclusive. The entry retains the CDR3 DNA only, 42 bases that are in frame from base 1. After removal of 4 bases from V and 3 bases from J, the junction retains 3 bases not matched to a gene. The sample's treatment or condition label, in plain terms: in vitro stimulation with specific CMV peptide epitopes to enrich CMV-specific T cells. This clonotype was picked up a small number of times. Its antigen remains undetermined. Within one base of it there is no much larger clone, and no base qualities were kept.

The source was cultured PBMCs, collected from culture after CMV antigen stimulation. The chain uses TRBV6-1 and TRBJ1-5; 7 bases in the middle match TRBD1. The sequence came from a human donor in good health (CMV status not recorded). Some clones in this sample may be carry-over from other donors' samples. The CDR3 corresponds to CASSGGQLNQPQHF. DNA sequence: TGTGCCAGCAGTGGGGGACAGCTCAATCAGCCCCAGCATTTT.